This record covers a single TCR beta chain. Per the authors' pipeline: Amplification of reference gene primers was used by the study to estimate nucleated cell counts. Generated by immunoSEQ multiplex PCR, the TCRdb table keeps only in-frame clones and is missing some. That table gives V, J and clone size, and the DNA gave D and trimming. Here the sample spans over 300,000 clones, around 90% being singletons. This entry comes from a study of blood T cell repertoires in COVID-19. Study as a whole: The study drew acute and convalescent COVID-19 samples from the United States, Italy and Spain. The analysed material was cDNA or gDNA that came from T cells, B-cell-depleted T cells, or PBMCs.

CDR3 length: 16 amino acids. Germline loops: CDR1 ENHRY, CDR2 SYGVKD. Trimming removed 5 bases from V and 2 bases from J; junction bases left unmatched: 5. V usage is TRBV10-3 and J usage is TRBJ1-3; 11 bases are shared with TRBD1. The clonotype originates from a man in his late teens or twenties with active or convalescent COVID-19. The sequencing input was peripheral blood. CDR3 DNA: TGTGCCATCAGTCGGGACAGGGGGTACCCTGGAAACACCATATATTTT. It yields the protein CAISRDRGYPGNTIYF.